The present T cell receptor beta chain was sequenced within a study of beta chain features in type 1 diabetes. About the research overall: Patients shared similar age, gender and cell yields with healthy donors.

Of note for this clone: No antigen is known for it. In the same sample, other DNA sequences code for this CDR3.

Reverse transcription of all isolated RNA meant that expressed TCRB transcripts were sequenced. The repertoire was sequenced with immunoSEQ multiplex PCR; TCRdb's copy has only in-frame clones and lacks some. The repertoire holds about 290,000 clones, with 7.5% to 9.5% as singletons. The ends were cut back, 1 base at V and 1 base at J, with 11 bases in the middle. CDR1 and CDR2 from the germline V gene are LNHDA and SQIVND (reference sequence). The CDR3 is made up of 15 amino acids. Regarding the study as a whole: Patients with Type 1 diabetes showed moderately but significantly shorter TCRB CDR3s in all four CD4+ subsets. Naive, central memory and Treg TCRB repertoires seemed to resemble each other more closely in patients than they did in healthy donors. In these data, an HLA type influence on TCRB rearrangement remained unresolved.

Material for sequencing was central memory CD4+ T cells from blood. This sequence was found in a woman between 18 and 29 years old in good health. The chain couples TRBV19 to TRBJ2-7; D uncertain. In DNA form, the CDR3 reads TGTGCCAGTAGTATAGGATTAGCCGGATCCTACGAGCAGTACTTC. Its protein is CASSIGLAGSYEQYF.